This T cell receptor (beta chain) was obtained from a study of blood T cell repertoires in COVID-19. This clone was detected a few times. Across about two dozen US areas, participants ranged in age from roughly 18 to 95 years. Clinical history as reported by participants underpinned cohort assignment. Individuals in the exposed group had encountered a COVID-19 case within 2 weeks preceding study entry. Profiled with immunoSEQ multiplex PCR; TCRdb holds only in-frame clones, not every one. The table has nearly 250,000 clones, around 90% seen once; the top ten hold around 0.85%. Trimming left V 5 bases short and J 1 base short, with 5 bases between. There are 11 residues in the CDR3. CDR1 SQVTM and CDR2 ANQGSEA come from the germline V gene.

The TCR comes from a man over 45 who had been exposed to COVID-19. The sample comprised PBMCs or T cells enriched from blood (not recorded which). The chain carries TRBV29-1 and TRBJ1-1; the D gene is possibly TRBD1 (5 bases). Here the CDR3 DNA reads TGCAGCGTTCAGGGGAACACTGAAGCTTTCTTT. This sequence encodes CSVQGNTEAFF.